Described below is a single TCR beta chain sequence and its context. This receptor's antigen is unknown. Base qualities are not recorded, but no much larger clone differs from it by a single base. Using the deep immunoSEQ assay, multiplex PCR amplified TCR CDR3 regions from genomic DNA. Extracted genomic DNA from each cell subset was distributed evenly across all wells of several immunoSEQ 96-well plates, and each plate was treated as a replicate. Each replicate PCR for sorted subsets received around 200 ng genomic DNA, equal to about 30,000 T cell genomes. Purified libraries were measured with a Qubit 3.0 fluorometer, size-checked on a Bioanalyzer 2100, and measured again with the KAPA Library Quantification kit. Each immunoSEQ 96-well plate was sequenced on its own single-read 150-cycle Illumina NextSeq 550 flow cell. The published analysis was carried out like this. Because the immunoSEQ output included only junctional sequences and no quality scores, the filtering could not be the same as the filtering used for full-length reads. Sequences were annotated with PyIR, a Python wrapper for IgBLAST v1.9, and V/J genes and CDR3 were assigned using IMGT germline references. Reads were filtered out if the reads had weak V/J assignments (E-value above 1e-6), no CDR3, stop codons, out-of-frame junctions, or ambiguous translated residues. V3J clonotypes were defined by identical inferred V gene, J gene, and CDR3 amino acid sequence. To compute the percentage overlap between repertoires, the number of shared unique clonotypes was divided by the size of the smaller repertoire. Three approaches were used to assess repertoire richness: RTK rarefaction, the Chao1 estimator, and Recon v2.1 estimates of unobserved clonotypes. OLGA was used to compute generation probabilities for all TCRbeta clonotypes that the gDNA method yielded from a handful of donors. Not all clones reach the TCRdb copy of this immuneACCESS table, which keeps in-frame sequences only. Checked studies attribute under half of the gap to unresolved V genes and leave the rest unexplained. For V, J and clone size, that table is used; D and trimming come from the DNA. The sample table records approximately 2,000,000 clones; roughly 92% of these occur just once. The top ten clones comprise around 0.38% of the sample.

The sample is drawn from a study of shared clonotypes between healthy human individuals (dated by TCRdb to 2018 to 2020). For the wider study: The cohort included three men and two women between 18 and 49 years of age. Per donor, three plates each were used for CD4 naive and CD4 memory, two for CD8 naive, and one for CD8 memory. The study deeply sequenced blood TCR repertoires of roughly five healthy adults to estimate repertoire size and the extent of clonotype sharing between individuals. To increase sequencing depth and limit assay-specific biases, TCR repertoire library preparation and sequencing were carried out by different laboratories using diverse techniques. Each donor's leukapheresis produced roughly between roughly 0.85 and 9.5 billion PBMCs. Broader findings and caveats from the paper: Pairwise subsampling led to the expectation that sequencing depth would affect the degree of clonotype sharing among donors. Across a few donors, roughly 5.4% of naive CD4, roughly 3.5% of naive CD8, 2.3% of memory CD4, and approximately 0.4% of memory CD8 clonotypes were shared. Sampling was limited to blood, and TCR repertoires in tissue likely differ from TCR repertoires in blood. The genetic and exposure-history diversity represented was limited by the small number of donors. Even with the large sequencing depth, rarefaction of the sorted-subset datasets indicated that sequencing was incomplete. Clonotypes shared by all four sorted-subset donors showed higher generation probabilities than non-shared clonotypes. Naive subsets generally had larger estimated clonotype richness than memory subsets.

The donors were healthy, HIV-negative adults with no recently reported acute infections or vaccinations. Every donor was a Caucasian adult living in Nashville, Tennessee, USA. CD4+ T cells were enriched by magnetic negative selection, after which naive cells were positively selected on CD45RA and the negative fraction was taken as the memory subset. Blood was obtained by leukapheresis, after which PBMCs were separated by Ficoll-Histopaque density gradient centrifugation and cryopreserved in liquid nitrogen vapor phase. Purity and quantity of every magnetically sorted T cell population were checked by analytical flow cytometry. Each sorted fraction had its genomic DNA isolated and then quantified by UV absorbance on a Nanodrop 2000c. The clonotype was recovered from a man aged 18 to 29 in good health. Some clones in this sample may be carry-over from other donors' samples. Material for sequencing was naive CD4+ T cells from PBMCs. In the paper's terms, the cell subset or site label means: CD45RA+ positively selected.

This receptor carries the CDR3 CASARSGGVYGYTF. The DNA sequence is as follows: TGTGCTAGTGCCCGCTCCGGGGGGGTCTATGGCTACACCTTC. The chain is encoded by TRBV12-5 joined to TRBJ1-2, with a weak D call of TRBD1 (5 bases match). Via the germline V gene, CDR1 is LGHNT and CDR2 FRNRAP. Trimming costs V 7 bases and J 4 bases, and their ends lie 16 bases apart. The cysteine opens and the phenylalanine closes a CDR3 of 14 amino acids. Of the read, only the CDR3 DNA is kept; its 42 bases are in frame from base 1.